The 10 T cell receptor beta chains given below trace back to one sample, sequenced in a study of tumor-infiltrating lymphocytes in oesophageal squamous cell carcinoma. A single record per CDR3 protein comes from TCRdb applying MiXCR to the PCR reads. The sample holds approximately 20,000 distinct CDR3 sequences, approximately 40% seen once. Sequenced sample: esophageal tumor tissue. The receptors shown here come from a male donor with esophageal squamous cell carcinoma.

This clonotype was observed a handful of times. A much larger clone lies one base from this, so it may be a read error. The CDR3 DNA reads TGTGCCAGCAGCCACATGAGGAATGAGCAGTACTTC. Translation: CASSHMRNEQYF. The chain links TRBV5-4 to TRBJ2-1; D is unclear. The J call is uncertain, as TRBJ2-7 better fits the DNA end. The CDR3 contains 12 residues. Germline V gene data show CDR1 as SGHNT and CDR2 as YYREEE (reference sequence).

This clonotype was counted ten times or more. The V call is TRBV19, the J call TRBJ2-1; TRBD2 agrees at 7 bases. This CDR3 has 13 amino acids. Germline loops: CDR1 LNHDA, CDR2 SQIVND (reference sequence). V dropped 10 bases and J dropped 6; count of bases not matched to a gene: 9. This chain's CDR3 is CATRGVTFNEQFF. CDR3 bases: TGTGCCACTCGGGGGGTTACTTTCAATGAGCAGTTCTTC.

Ten or more counts support this clonotype. A much larger clone lies a single base off, so this may be a read error. The chain is built from TRBV7-2 and TRBJ2-1; D gene unclear. The better agreement between TRBJ2-7 and the DNA end casts doubt on the J call. The length of the CDR3 is 15 residues. Germline CDR1 is SGHTA and CDR2 is FQGNSA. This CDR3 reads CASSLDGSSYNEQYF. The CDR3 DNA is TGTGCCAGCAGCCTCGACGGAAGCTCCTACAATGAGCAGTACTTC.

The J gene is TRBJ2-5, the V gene TRBV2; 9 positions match TRBD1. Germline CDR1 reads SNHLY; CDR2 reads FYNNEI. The J segment lost 2 bases and the V segment lost 6 bases, leaving 4 bases of the junction unmatched. The CDR3 extends over 14 amino acids. In DNA form, the CDR3 reads TGTGCCAGCAGAAAGGACAGGGGACAAGAGACCCAGTACTTC. Its translation is CASRKDRGQETQYF.

The chain couples TRBV7-3 to TRBJ2-5; TRBD2 matches 7 bases. CDR1 is SGHTA, CDR2 FQGTGA, per germline. The CDR3 runs 14 residues. V lost 0 bases, J lost 5 bases, and 3 bases stayed unmatched. The CDR3 loop reads CASSLTGRGETQYF. The CDR3 DNA sequence: TGTGCCAGCAGCTTAACTGGGAGGGGCGAGACCCAGTACTTC.

Ten or more counts support this clonotype. Likely a read error: the CDR3 ends without its conserved phenylalanine or tryptophan. No DNA is shown, since the ends of the CDR3 on it are uncertain; the CDR3 is the one TCRdb lists. V is TRBV7-9 and J is TRBJ2-7; TRBD1 reflects the table's D call only, with no check against the DNA. The CDR3 has 17 amino acids, counting both end residues. Germline CDR1 reads SEHNR; CDR2 reads FQNEAQ (reference sequence). CDR3 in amino acids: CASSLAPLNPYGYTFGS.

The chain links TRBV7-8 to TRBJ2-6; D may be TRBD1 (5 bases). Germline assignment: CDR1 SGHVS and CDR2 FQNEAQ. The CDR3 totals 17 residues. V was pared by 6 bases and J by 4 bases, with 19 bases between. CDR3 coding DNA: TGTGCCAGCAGTATCAGACAGTGGCCAGCAGGGGCCAACGTCCTGACTTTC. This sequence encodes CASSIRQWPAGANVLTF. Drawing the rest from reference TRBV7-8 and TRBJ2-6, the complete variable domain is GAGVSQSPRYKVAKRGQDVALRCDPISGHVSLFWYQQALGQGPEFLTYFQNEAQLDKSGLPSDRFFAERPEGSVSTLKIQRTQQEDSAVYLCASSIRQWPAGANVLTFGAGSRLTVL.

This clonotype was seen more than once but under ten times. This sequence joins TRBV6-1 and TRBJ2-1; D is perhaps TRBD1 (6 bases). CDR3 length: 15 amino acids. The V end was cut by 7 bases, the J end by 2 bases, with 15 bases between. CDR1 is MNHNS and CDR2 is SASEGT in the germline V gene. The CDR3 protein is CASKVNRATYNEQFF. DNA of the CDR3: TGTGCCAGCAAAGTCAACAGGGCTACCTACAATGAGCAGTTCTTC.

The V call is TRBV13, the J call TRBJ1-1, with 10 bases that match TRBD1. The germline V gene encodes CDR1 PRHDT and CDR2 FYEKMQ (reference sequence). The ends lost 5 bases at V and 4 bases at J; junction bases unmatched: 10. This CDR3 contains 16 residues. The CDR3 loop reads CASSQRQGAPLTEAFF. The CDR3 nucleotides are TGTGCCAGCAGCCAACGACAGGGGGCACCCCTCACTGAAGCTTTCTTT.

This clonotype was detected ten times or more. V and J are TRBV10-2 and TRBJ1-6; D not certain. Trimming pared 2 bases from V and 7 bases from J, leaving 9 bases between. Germline assignment: CDR1 WSHSY and CDR2 SAAADI. The CDR3 runs 14 residues. The CDR3 DNA reads TGCGCCAGCAGTGAGCCAGCAGTGAATTCACCCCTCCACTTT. Translating gives CASSEPAVNSPLHF.